This T cell receptor (beta chain) was found in a study of CXCR3-negative and CXCR3-positive naive CD8 T cells. Germline V gene data show CDR1 as MNHEY and CDR2 as SMNVEV (reference sequence). This CDR3 has 13 residues. All TRB cDNA libraries came from 5' RACE performed with UMI labels. TCRdb re-called the 5' RACE reads and gives one entry per CDR3 protein, without DNA. Its listing shows approximately 41,000 distinct CDR3 sequences. The chain links TRBV27 to TRBJ1-2. This clonotype was sampled from a human donor in good health. Some clones in this sample may be carry-over from other donors' samples. The sequencing sample was made of memory CD8+ T cells from blood. The CDR3 sequence is CASSPLEYRGYTF.